Each of the 17 T cell receptor beta chains below was sequenced from the same sample in a study of blood T cell repertoires in COVID-19. Clones were sequenced by immunoSEQ multiplex PCR, and TCRdb holds only the in-frame ones, with some missing. The sample lists about 14,000 clones; roughly 90% were seen once. Material for sequencing was peripheral blood. Receptors were obtained from a human donor in a cohort sampled during active COVID-19.

This chain uses TRBV7-3 with TRBJ2-7; D ambiguous. The CDR3 length is 13 residues. Germline CDR1 reads SGHTA; CDR2 reads FQGTGA. Trimming shortened V by 1 base and J by 7 bases, and 11 bases separated the two germline ends. As DNA, the CDR3 is TGTGCCAGCAGCTTAAGGCAGGCCTCGGAGCAGTACTTC. Amino acids: CASSLRQASEQYF.

The chain has TRBV18 and TRBJ1-2, with TRBD1 as a possible D gene (6 bases). V was shortened by 5 bases and J by 4 bases, with 23 bases between the two germline ends. The germline V gene encodes CDR1 KGHSH and CDR2 LQKENI. The CDR3 sequence is 17 residues long. CDR3 nucleotides: TGTGCCAGCTCAGCTTTCATACAGGGAGAGGAAGGCTATGGCTACACCTTC. Protein product: CASSAFIQGEEGYGYTF. Full variable domain (outside the CDR3, taken from reference TRBV18 and TRBJ1-2): NAGVMQNPRHLVRRRGQEARLRCSPMKGHSHVYWYRQLPEEGLKFMVYLQKENIIDESGMPKERFSAEFPKEGPSILRIQQVVRGDSAAYFCASSAFIQGEEGYGYTFGSGTRLTVV.

The rearrangement joins TRBV5-6 to TRBJ2-1, with D hard to call. There are 16 residues in the CDR3. V was cut by 5 bases and J by 1 base, with 16 bases left in between. The germline V gene has CDR1 SGHDT and CDR2 YYEEEE. The DNA for the CDR3 is TGTGCCAGCAGTTACCTTCAAAAGCCGTCCTACAATGAGCAGTTCTTC. It yields the protein CASSYLQKPSYNEQFF.

The rearrangement joins TRBV27 to TRBJ1-1, with D maybe TRBD1 (5 bases). Germline-derived CDR1 and CDR2 are MNHEY and SMNVEV (reference sequence). Trimming stripped 3 bases from V and 4 bases from J, with 18 bases between. This CDR3 contains 16 residues. The CDR3 DNA is TGTGCCAGCAGTTTGAGACAGAGTGTGTTGGGCACTGAAGCTTTCTTT. Translating it yields CASSLRQSVLGTEAFF.

The V gene is TRBV2, the J gene TRBJ1-4; D is ambiguous. Trimming took off 7 bases at V and 5 bases at J, with 17 bases between the two ends. There are 15 residues in the CDR3. Germline CDR1 is SNHLY and CDR2 is FYNNEI. CDR3 protein: CASKDLATSNEKLFF. In DNA, the CDR3 is TGTGCCAGCAAAGATTTAGCCACCTCGAATGAAAAACTGTTTTTT.

J is TRBJ2-2 and V is TRBV10-3; no definite D call. Trimming removed 3 bases from V and 3 bases from J, with 8 bases in between. This CDR3 spans 14 amino acids. Germline values: CDR1 ENHRY, CDR2 SYGVKD. As DNA, the CDR3 is TGTGCCATCAGTGACACTTACGACACCGGGGAGCTGTTTTTT. Residues: CAISDTYDTGELFF.

The count of this clone is one. V is TRBV2 and J is TRBJ1-5; 10 bases align to TRBD1. The CDR3 extends over 17 amino acids. The V segment lost 4 bases and the J segment 1 base; nucleotides outside the gene matches: 7. Germline V gene sequence: CDR1 SNHLY, CDR2 FYNNEI. The chain's CDR3 is CASSGRDRGGSNQPQHF. CDR3 nucleotides: TGTGCCAGCAGTGGCCGGGACAGGGGAGGAAGCAATCAGCCCCAGCATTTT.

The chain combines TRBV10-1 with TRBJ1-3, with D possibly TRBD1 on 5 matching bases. The CDR3 consists of 16 residues. The germline V and J ends were trimmed by 3 bases and 0 bases, with 12 bases remaining between them. Germline loops: CDR1 WNHNN, CDR2 SYGVQD (reference sequence). The CDR3 region has the DNA TGCGCCAGCAGTGACGGACACCTAAACTCTGGAAACACCATATATTTT. Protein: CASSDGHLNSGNTIYF.

This clone was found a few times. The J gene is TRBJ1-6, the V gene TRBV19, with D unresolved. The CDR3 is 13 amino acids. Trimming cost V 0 bases and J 10 bases, with 7 bases left between them. Germline V gene lookup returns CDR1 LNHDA and CDR2 SQIVND (reference sequence). CDR3 in DNA: TGTGCCAGTAGTATAGATCGAGAATCACCCCTCCACTTT. Its translation is CASSIDRESPLHF.

V usage is TRBV5-1 and J usage is TRBJ2-6, with 7 bases matching TRBD1. Unmatched junction bases numbered 5, after V lost 5 bases and J lost 0 bases. This CDR3 region has 16 residues. Germline CDR1 SGHRS, CDR2 YFSETQ. The CDR3 spells CASRGTDSSGANVLTF. CDR3 coding DNA: TGCGCCAGCAGGGGGACAGACTCCTCTGGGGCCAACGTCCTGACTTTC.

The chain employs TRBV6-5 and TRBJ1-6; tentatively, D is TRBD1 (6 bases). The CDR3 contains 13 residues. Per germline, CDR1 MNHEY and CDR2 SVGAGI. V was pared by 6 bases and J by 8 bases, with 11 bases between. CDR3 DNA sequence: TGTGCCAGCAGGAGGGGGTTGGATTCACCCCTCCACTTT. Encoded protein: CASRRGLDSPLHF.

CDR3 DNA: TGTGCCAGCAGCAGGGGACTAGCGGGAGCAGAATCCTACAATGAGCAGTTCTTC. Its protein product is CASSRGLAGAESYNEQFF. The chain links TRBV7-9 to TRBJ2-1, with TRBD2 matching over 14 bases. The CDR3 sequence is 18 residues long. CDR1 and CDR2 (germline): SEHNR, FQNEAQ (reference sequence). The J segment lost 1 base and the V segment lost 5 bases, leaving 7 bases of the junction unmatched. Combining the CDR3 with reference TRBV7-9 and TRBJ2-1 gives the whole variable domain DTGVSQNPRHKITKRGQNVTFRCDPISEHNRLYWYRQTLGQGPEFLTYFQNEAQLEKSRLLSDRFSAERPKGSFSTLEIQRTEQGDSAMYLCASSRGLAGAESYNEQFFGPGTRLTVL.

This clone has only one observation. This chain joins TRBV5-1 and TRBJ1-2; D may be TRBD1 (5 bases). The V end was cut by 4 bases, the J end by 6 bases, with 19 bases between. CDR1 is SGHRS and CDR2 is YFSETQ in the germline V gene. This CDR3 region has 15 residues. The CDR3 here is CASSAAGQGAHGYTF. CDR3 sequence (DNA): TGCGCCAGCAGCGCGGCAGGGCAGGGTGCCCATGGCTACACCTTC.

This chain connects TRBV5-5 to TRBJ2-3; possibly TRBD2 for D (6 bases). V was cut by 1 base and J by 1 base, with 13 bases left in between. The CDR3 extends over 16 amino acids. The germline CDR1 and CDR2 sequences are SGHKS and YYEKEE (reference sequence). CDR3 residues: CASSLRAGGGTDTQYF. CDR3 nucleotides: TGTGCCAGCAGCTTGCGGGCAGGAGGGGGCACAGATACGCAGTATTTT.

The chain is built from TRBV6-2 or TRBV6-3 and TRBJ2-7, with 11 bases aligning to TRBD1. Trimming removed 5 bases from V and 2 bases from J; junction bases left unmatched: 8. Germline V gene data show CDR1 as MNHEY and CDR2 as SVGEGT. This CDR3 spans 16 amino acids. CDR3 amino acids: CASSPLGQGGPYEQYF. In DNA, the CDR3 is TGTGCCAGCAGTCCGCTGGGACAGGGGGGCCCCTACGAGCAGTACTTC.

This clone was counted only a few times. This chain joins TRBV27 and TRBJ1-1; D not resolved. There are 17 residues in the CDR3. CDR1 and CDR2 from the germline V gene are MNHEY and SMNVEV (reference sequence). The ends were cut back, 5 bases at V and 5 bases at J, with 24 bases in the middle. The CDR3 reads CASSPERRGLVGTEAFF. The DNA for the CDR3 is TGTGCCAGCAGTCCTGAGCGACGAGGGCTAGTGGGGACTGAAGCTTTCTTT.

This clone was seen once. The gene calls are TRBV5-6 and TRBJ2-7; 8 bases map to TRBD2. Germline V gives CDR1 SGHDT, CDR2 YYEEEE. The CDR3 covers 14 residues. Unmatched junction bases numbered 1, after V lost 1 base and J lost 1 base. The CDR3 sequence is CASSLSGSSYEQYF. CDR3 DNA: TGTGCCAGCAGCTTGAGCGGGAGTTCCTACGAGCAGTACTTC. The full variable domain, rest sourced from reference TRBV5-6 and TRBJ2-7, is DAGVTQSPTHLIKTRGQQVTLRCSPKSGHDTVSWYQQALGQGPQFIFQYYEEEERQRGNFPDRFSGHQFPNYSSELNVNALLLGDSALYLCASSLSGSSYEQYFGPGTRLTVT.